These 23 T cell receptor beta chains were all obtained from the same sample, sequenced in a study of blood T cell repertoires in COVID-19. Profiling relied on immunoSEQ multiplex PCR, and the TCRdb table lists in-frame clones only, not all of them. Altogether about 210,000 clones are present, more than 80% being singletons, with the ten largest covering over 7%. The sequencing input was PBMCs or T cells enriched from blood (not recorded which). Every receptor here comes from a woman aged 18-29 years who had recovered from COVID-19.

The chain combines TRBV19 with TRBJ2-7; TRBD1 matches at 9 bases. J lost 5 bases, V lost 8 bases, and 4 bases had no gene match. The germline gives CDR1 LNHDA, CDR2 SQIVND (reference sequence). The CDR3 is 12 amino acids. In DNA form, the CDR3 reads TGTGCCAGTGGGACAGGGCCCCACGAGCAGTACTTC. Translated: CASGTGPHEQYF.

The CDR3 bases are TGCGCCAGCAGCCAAGAACAGGGGGCCTACGAGCAGTACTTC. It codes for CASSQEQGAYEQYF. The chain employs TRBV4-1 and TRBJ2-7, with 8 bases matching TRBD1. The V gene end was trimmed by 0 bases and the J gene end by 2 bases; junction bases not matched to a gene: 0. This CDR3 is built from 14 residues. From germline, CDR1 is MGHRA and CDR2 YSYEKL.

The chain has TRBV3-1 (or the pseudogene TRBV3-2) and TRBJ1-5; possible D gene TRBD1, 5 bases. The CDR3 is 15 amino acids. Germline loops: CDR1 LGHDT, CDR2 YNNKEL (reference sequence). Trimming left V 2 bases short and J 5 bases short, with 13 bases between. CDR3 in DNA: TGTGCCAGCAGCCAACACCAGGGAGGCGATCAGCCCCAGCATTTT. Its translation is CASSQHQGGDQPQHF.

This clone was observed a single time. This chain joins TRBV6-1 and TRBJ1-2, with a tentative D call TRBD1 (6 bases). Germline CDR1 and CDR2: MNHNS and SASEGT. V was trimmed by 2 bases and J by 4 bases, leaving 11 bases between them. The CDR3 contains 14 residues. The CDR3 region is CASSESLGAYGYTF. CDR3 bases: TGTGCCAGCAGTGAAAGTTTGGGGGCCTATGGCTACACCTTC.

The CDR3 protein is CASAKPIRGPPYYGYTF. The CDR3 bases are TGTGCCAGCGCAAAACCAATTAGGGGGCCCCCATACTATGGCTACACCTTC. V usage is TRBV28 and J usage is TRBJ1-2; 7 nucleotides agree with TRBD1. The germline gives CDR1 MDHEN, CDR2 SYDVKM. J gave up 3 bases and V 8 bases, and 18 bases lay outside the gene matches. This CDR3 is built from 17 residues.

The chain links TRBV7-9 to TRBJ1-2; no definite D call. With 7 bases removed from V and 6 bases from J, the gap between germline ends came to 12 bases. The CDR3 runs to 12 residues. Looked up from germline, CDR1 is SEHNR and CDR2 is FQNEAQ (reference sequence). The chain's CDR3 is CASNLQAHGYTF. In DNA, the CDR3 is TGTGCCAGCAACCTCCAGGCTCATGGCTACACCTTC.

J is TRBJ2-5 and V is TRBV5-1, with 13 bases lining up with TRBD2. Losses at the gene ends were 4 bases for V and 1 base for J; bases not matched to a gene: 4. The CDR3 is made up of 16 amino acids. From germline, CDR1 is SGHRS and CDR2 YFSETQ. The CDR3 spells CASSMTSGGTQETQYF. DNA for the CDR3: TGCGCCAGCAGCATGACTAGCGGGGGGACCCAAGAGACCCAGTACTTC.

The chain uses TRBV3-1 (or the pseudogene TRBV3-2) and TRBJ1-2; 7 nucleotides match TRBD1. The junction had 8 bases not matched to a gene; V was cut back by 0 bases and J by 4 bases. The CDR3 runs 16 residues. Germline V gene sequence: CDR1 LGHDT, CDR2 YNNKEL (reference sequence). The CDR3 reads CASSQDPRQGAYGYTF. CDR3 nucleotide sequence: TGTGCCAGCAGCCAAGATCCCCGACAGGGCGCCTATGGCTACACCTTC.

The chain couples TRBV7-2 to TRBJ1-2; D gene ambiguous. CDR1 SGHTA and CDR2 FQGNSA come from the germline V gene. V was cut by 1 base and J by 2 bases, with 5 bases left in between. The CDR3 runs to 13 residues. This CDR3 reads CASSLDGNYGYTF. CDR3 coding DNA: TGTGCCAGCAGCTTAGATGGCAACTATGGCTACACCTTC.

The gene calls are TRBV4-2 and TRBJ2-3; 7 nucleotides match TRBD2. After removal of 1 base from V and 3 bases from J, the junction contained 7 bases not matched to a gene. Germline lookup yields CDR1 LGHNA and CDR2 YNFKEQ. CDR3 length: 16 residues. The CDR3 DNA is TGTGCCAGCAGCCAAGGTAGTCTAGCGGAAACAGATACGCAGTATTTT. It encodes CASSQGSLAETDTQYF.

The V call is TRBV6-5, the J call TRBJ2-3, with D possibly TRBD2 on 6 matching bases. This CDR3 comprises 15 residues. Trimming removed 6 bases from V and 0 bases from J, with 13 bases in between. Germline CDR1 is MNHEY and CDR2 is SVGAGI. DNA of the CDR3: TGTGCCAGCAGCCTATCGGGAGCTAGCACAGATACGCAGTATTTT. It encodes CASSLSGASTDTQYF.

In its sample, this clone was seen once. This chain links TRBV7-2 with TRBJ2-7; 8 nucleotides agree with TRBD1. This CDR3 has 20 amino acids. V dropped 0 bases and J dropped 0; count of bases not matched to a gene: 16. CDR1 and CDR2 (germline): SGHTA, FQGNSA. The CDR3 DNA reads TGTGCCAGCAGCTTAGCTGCCAGGGGGCGCCTAGTAGGATTCTCCTACGAGCAGTACTTC. This sequence encodes CASSLAARGRLVGFSYEQYF.

The chain joins TRBV6-4 to TRBJ2-1, with 14 bases that match TRBD2. The V segment lost 0 bases and the J segment 9 bases; nucleotides outside the gene matches: 1. The CDR3 length is 15 residues. From germline, CDR1 is MRHNA and CDR2 SNTAGT. In DNA form, the CDR3 reads TGTGCCAGCAGTGACTCGACTAGCGGGGGGGCTGAGCAGTTCTTC. This sequence encodes CASSDSTSGGAEQFF.

The chain couples TRBV9 to TRBJ1-1, with a tentative D call TRBD1 (6 bases). Germline values: CDR1 SGDLS, CDR2 YYNGEE. Trimming pared 0 bases from V and 0 bases from J, leaving 12 bases between. The CDR3 sequence is 16 residues long. CDR3 region: CASSVGQELMNTEAFF. For the CDR3, the DNA is TGTGCCAGCAGCGTAGGACAGGAACTTATGAACACTGAAGCTTTCTTT.

This clone was observed once. The chain couples TRBV30 to TRBJ2-3, with 9 bases aligning to TRBD2. The germline V gene has CDR1 GTSNPN and CDR2 SVGIG (reference sequence). J lost 2 bases, V lost 4 bases, and 4 bases had no gene match. This CDR3 contains 14 residues. For the CDR3, the DNA is TGTGCCTGGAACCTAGCGGGGTCCACAGATACGCAGTATTTT. Translating it yields CAWNLAGSTDTQYF. The complete variable domain, with remaining parts taken from reference TRBV30 and TRBJ2-3, reads SQTIHQWPATLVQPVGSPLSLECTVEGTSNPNLYWYRQAAGRGLQLLFYSVGIGQISSEVPQNLSASRPQDRQFILSSKKLLLSDSGFYLCAWNLAGSTDTQYFGPGTRLTVL.

The J gene is TRBJ2-7, the V gene TRBV7-9, with TRBD1 as a possible D gene (6 bases). V was trimmed by 1 base and J by 1 base, leaving 11 bases between them. Germline CDR1 is SEHNR and CDR2 is FQNEAQ (reference sequence). The CDR3 extends over 15 amino acids. The CDR3 reads CASSLEAGDSYEQYF. The CDR3 DNA is TGTGCCAGCAGCTTAGAGGCAGGGGATTCCTACGAGCAGTACTTC.

V and J are TRBV28 and TRBJ2-7; 8 bases line up with TRBD1. This CDR3 contains 14 residues. Per germline, CDR1 MDHEN and CDR2 SYDVKM. V lost 7 bases to trimming and J lost 5 bases; unmatched junction nucleotides: 10. Here the CDR3 reads CASTPDRGSDEQYF. The CDR3 DNA is TGTGCCAGCACCCCCGACAGGGGAAGTGACGAGCAGTACTTC.

This chain links TRBV19 with TRBJ2-3; no clear D. Trimming cost V 2 bases and J 2 bases, with 14 bases left between them. Germline V gene lookup returns CDR1 LNHDA and CDR2 SQIVND (reference sequence). This CDR3 contains 16 residues. DNA of the CDR3: TGTGCCAGTAGTATAATAGGTAGTTACTACACAGATACGCAGTATTTT. Translation: CASSIIGSYYTDTQYF.

The CDR3 region has the DNA TGTGCCAGCAGCGTAGCGAAGGACGGGGTGAACACTGAAGCTTTCTTT. Amino acids: CASSVAKDGVNTEAFF. This chain connects TRBV9 to TRBJ1-1; D unresolved. The CDR3 is 16 amino acids. From germline, CDR1 is SGDLS and CDR2 YYNGEE. The V gene lost 0 bases and the J gene lost 0 bases, with 12 bases spanning the gap.

This clone was seen a handful of times. CDR3 DNA sequence: TGTGCCAGCAGTGATTTCGCGGGGGCCTACAATGAGCAGTTCTTC. It yields the protein CASSDFAGAYNEQFF. The chain employs TRBV2 and TRBJ2-1; 7 positions agree with TRBD2. Germline lookup yields CDR1 SNHLY and CDR2 FYNNEI. V dropped 3 bases and J dropped 2; count of bases not matched to a gene: 4. The CDR3 extends over 15 amino acids. The entire variable domain, with the rest obtained from reference TRBV2 and TRBJ2-1, is as follows: EPEVTQTPSHQVTQMGQEVILRCVPISNHLYFYWYRQILGQKVEFLVSFYNNEISEKSEIFDDQFSVERPDGSNFTLKIRSTKLEDSAMYFCASSDFAGAYNEQFFGPGTRLTVL.

This chain joins TRBV7-9 and TRBJ1-2, with TRBD1 matching 11 bases. CDR1 is SEHNR, CDR2 FQNEAQ, per germline (reference sequence). The CDR3 is made up of 17 amino acids. J gave up 4 bases and V 0 bases, and 7 bases lay outside the gene matches. The CDR3 region is CASSLALGDRGSYGYTF. The CDR3 DNA is TGTGCCAGCAGCTTAGCTTTGGGGGACAGGGGGTCCTATGGCTACACCTTC.

V and J are TRBV2 and TRBJ2-5; a possible D gene is TRBD2 (6 bases). The germline CDR1 and CDR2 sequences are SNHLY and FYNNEI. CDR3 length equals 14 residues. Deletions cut 7 bases from V and 0 bases from J, with 12 bases between. The chain's CDR3 is CASTRGVYQETQYF. The CDR3 DNA reads TGTGCCAGCACCCGCGGGGTGTACCAAGAGACCCAGTACTTC.

The chain carries TRBV15 and TRBJ1-1; D is unclear. Germline V lookup: CDR1 LNHNV, CDR2 YYDKDF (reference sequence). This CDR3 spans 12 amino acids. V was cut by 6 bases and J by 3 bases, with 8 bases left in between. CDR3 nucleotides: TGTGCCACCAGTGGAGTTCACACTGAAGCTTTCTTT. It is translated as CATSGVHTEAFF.